A selection of T cell receptor beta chains follows, all from one sample in a study of ipilimumab plus nivolumab after autologous stem cell transplantation. The assay was immunoSEQ multiplex PCR, and TCRdb's table has in-frame clones only and misses some. The sample includes around 45,000 clones, nearly 90% of them seen just once. Sequenced here: PBMCs, sampled in a trial of ipilimumab plus nivolumab as post-transplant consolidation. The origin of the receptors is a male donor with multiple myeloma. The CDR3 runs from the conserved cysteine through the conserved F or W. D genes are given only for firm matches. The size field is filled for only some rows; it gives once, few, many or a size class.

clone_size d_call j_call v_call cdr3_aa cdr3_nt
. TRBD1 TRBJ1-1 TRBV11-1 CASSLMTGGLVNTEAFF TGTGCCAGCAGCTTAATGACAGGGGGCTTGGTGAACACTGAAGCTTTCTTT
. TRBD2 TRBJ2-6 TRBV5-5 CASSSPRGVGANVLTF TGTGCCAGCAGCTCCCCCCGGGGGGTTGGGGCCAACGTCCTGACTTTC
. . TRBJ1-5 TRBV6-5 CASSLNGGAAQPQHF TGTGCCAGCAGTTTAAATGGGGGGGCGGCGCAGCCCCAGCATTTT
. TRBD2 TRBJ2-7 TRBV11-2 CASSRRLAGEQYF TGTGCCAGCAGCCGAAGACTAGCGGGGGAGCAGTACTTC
. . TRBJ1-1 TRBV7-2 CASSLDPVPNTEAFF TGTGCCAGCAGCTTAGATCCGGTTCCGAACACTGAAGCTTTCTTT
. TRBD1 TRBJ1-3 TRBV6-5 CASSQGDSGNTIYF TGTGCCAGCAGTCAGGGGGACTCTGGAAACACCATATATTTT
. . TRBJ2-2 TRBV19 CASRMTDSTGELFF TGTGCCAGTAGGATGACAGACTCAACCGGGGAGCTGTTTTTT
. TRBD2 TRBJ2-7 TRBV27 CASSFSGRRAYEQYF TGTGCCAGCAGTTTCAGCGGGAGGAGGGCCTACGAGCAGTACTTC
. TRBD1 TRBJ2-1 TRBV10-2 CASSTGQALEQFF TGCGCCAGCAGCACCGGACAGGCCCTTGAGCAGTTCTTC
. . TRBJ2-1 TRBV7-8 CASSSRTSTLGVGKFF TGTGCCAGCAGCTCAAGAACATCCACCTTAGGGGTAGGGAAGTTCTTC
. . TRBJ2-5 TRBV6-1 CASSERYQETQYF TGTGCCAGCAGTGAAAGGTACCAAGAGACCCAGTACTTC
few . TRBJ2-5 TRBV2 CASSEGAGQETQYF TGTGCCAGCAGTGAAGGGGCAGGGCAAGAGACCCAGTACTTC
. TRBD1 TRBJ1-1 TRBV5-1 CASSEQGAPEAFF TGCGCCAGCAGCGAACAGGGGGCGCCTGAAGCTTTCTTT
. . TRBJ2-7 TRBV6-1 CATTRDSLYEQYF TGCGCCACGACCCGGGACTCGCTTTACGAGCAGTACTTC
. . TRBJ2-1 TRBV28 CASRNGQGGVDEQFF TGTGCCAGCAGAAACGGACAGGGAGGGGTCGATGAGCAGTTCTTC
. TRBD1 TRBJ2-1 TRBV6-5 CASRPTGGRGFF TGTGCCAGCAGACCAACAGGGGGCCGGGGGTTCTTC
. . TRBJ1-5 TRBV11-2 CASSLVGGPGNQPQHF TGTGCCAGCAGCTTAGTTGGGGGACCGGGCAATCAGCCCCAGCATTTT
. . TRBJ1-6 TRBV11-2 CASSLVQAGISPLHF TGTGCCAGCAGCTTAGTCCAGGCAGGGATCTCACCCCTCCACTTT
few . TRBJ2-3 TRBV7-3 CASSRGRDTQYF TGTGCCAGCAGCCGGGGGCGGGATACGCAGTATTTT
. . TRBJ1-6 TRBV6-5 CASSFDMGSPLHF TGTGCCAGCAGCTTTGATATGGGATCACCCCTCCACTTT
. . TRBJ2-5 TRBV5-6 CASSLFPGHQETQYF TGTGCCAGCAGCTTGTTTCCGGGACACCAAGAGACCCAGTACTTC
. . TRBJ2-3 TRBV12-5 CASGLGLSTDTQYF TGTGCTAGTGGTTTGGGTCTCAGCACAGATACGCAGTATTTT
. TRBD1 TRBJ1-6 TRBV23-1 CASSPSGATGAPKAICNSPLHF TGCGCCAGCAGTCCGTCGGGCGCTACAGGGGCCCCAAAGGCCATCTGTAATTCACCCCTCCACTTT
. . TRBJ1-1 TRBV18 CASSPQGGPMNTEAFF TGTGCCAGCTCACCACAGGGGGGCCCCATGAACACTGAAGCTTTCTTT
. TRBD1 TRBJ2-3 TRBV10-1 CASSKRQGADTQYF TGCGCCAGCAGTAAGAGACAGGGCGCGGATACGCAGTATTTT
. . TRBJ2-2 TRBV18 CASSPTPVGNTGELFF TGTGCCAGCTCACCAACCCCGGTGGGGAACACCGGGGAGCTGTTTTTT
. . TRBJ2-3 TRBV7-3 CASSLMGSRNTDTQYF TGTGCCAGCAGCTTAATGGGCAGCAGAAACACAGATACGCAGTATTTT
. TRBD1 TRBJ1-2 TRBV29-1 CSVVRTGDYGYTF TGCAGCGTTGTTCGGACAGGGGACTATGGCTACACCTTC
once . TRBJ1-2 TRBV12-5 CASGLVPRALGDYGYTF TGTGCTAGTGGTTTGGTACCGAGGGCGCTGGGGGACTATGGCTACACCTTC
. . TRBJ2-7 TRBV4-1 CASSQVGGIPYEQYF TGCGCCAGCAGCCAGGTAGGGGGGATCCCCTACGAGCAGTACTTC
. TRBD1 TRBJ2-3 TRBV6-1 CASAGQGAIDTQYF TGTGCCAGCGCGGGACAGGGGGCGATTGATACGCAGTATTTT
. . TRBJ2-5 TRBV7-6 CASSLAEQETQYF TGTGCCAGCAGCTTAGCGGAACAAGAGACCCAGTACTTC
. . TRBJ2-7 TRBV19 CASSIPLSEQYF TGTGCCAGTAGTATCCCGTTAAGCGAGCAGTACTTC
. . TRBJ1-1 TRBV6-5 CASSPSRAGTVEAFF TGTGCCAGCAGTCCCTCGAGAGCCGGAACGGTTGAAGCTTTCTTT
. . TRBJ2-1 TRBV15 CATSSPGTKVSYNEQFF TGTGCCACCAGCAGTCCCGGGACAAAGGTTTCCTACAATGAGCAGTTCTTC
. TRBD2 TRBJ2-3 TRBV5-1 CASSPLGGEGTDTQYF TGCGCCAGCAGCCCGTTGGGGGGGGAGGGCACAGATACGCAGTATTTT
. . TRBJ1-2 TRBV6-1 CASSEGSYGYTF TGTGCCAGCAGTGAAGGAAGCTATGGCTACACCTTC
. TRBD1 TRBJ2-2 TRBV9 CASSATGLAGELFF TGTGCCAGCAGCGCGACAGGGTTGGCCGGGGAGCTGTTTTTT
. . TRBJ2-5 TRBV28 CASRYTETQYF TGTGCCAGCAGATATACGGAGACCCAGTACTTC
. . TRBJ2-7 TRBV30 CAGYREEYEQYF TGTGCCGGATACAGGGAGGAATACGAGCAGTACTTC
. TRBD1 TRBJ1-6 TRBV5-6 CASSLVGQYNSPLHF TGTGCCAGCAGCTTGGTGGGACAGTATAATTCACCCCTCCACTTT